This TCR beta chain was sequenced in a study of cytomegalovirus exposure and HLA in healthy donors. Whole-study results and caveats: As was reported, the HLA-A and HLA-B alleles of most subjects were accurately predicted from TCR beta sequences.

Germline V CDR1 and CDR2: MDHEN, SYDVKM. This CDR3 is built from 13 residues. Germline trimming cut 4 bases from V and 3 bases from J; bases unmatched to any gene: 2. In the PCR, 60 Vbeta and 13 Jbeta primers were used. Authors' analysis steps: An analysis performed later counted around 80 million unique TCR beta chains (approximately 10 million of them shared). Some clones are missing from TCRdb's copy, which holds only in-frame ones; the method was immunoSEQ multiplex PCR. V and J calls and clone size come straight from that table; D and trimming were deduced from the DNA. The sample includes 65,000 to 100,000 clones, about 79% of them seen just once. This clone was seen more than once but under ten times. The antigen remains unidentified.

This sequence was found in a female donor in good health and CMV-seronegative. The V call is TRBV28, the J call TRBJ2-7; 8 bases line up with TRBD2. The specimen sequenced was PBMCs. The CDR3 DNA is TGTGCCAGCAGTTCGGGAGGGGACTACGAGCAGTACTTC. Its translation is CASSSGGDYEQYF.